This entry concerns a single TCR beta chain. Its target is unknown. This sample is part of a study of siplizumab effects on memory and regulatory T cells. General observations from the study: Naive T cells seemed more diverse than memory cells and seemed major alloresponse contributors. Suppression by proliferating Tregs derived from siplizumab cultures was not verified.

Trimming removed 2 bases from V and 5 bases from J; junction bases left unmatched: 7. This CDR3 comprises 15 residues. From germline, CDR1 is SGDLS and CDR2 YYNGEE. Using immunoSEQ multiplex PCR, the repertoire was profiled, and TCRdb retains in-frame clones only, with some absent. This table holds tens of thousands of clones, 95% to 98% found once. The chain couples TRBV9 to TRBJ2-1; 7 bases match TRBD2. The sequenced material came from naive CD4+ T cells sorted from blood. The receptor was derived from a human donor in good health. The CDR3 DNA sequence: TGTGCCAGCAGCGTGGGCGGGAGCTGGGACAATGAGCAGTTCTTC. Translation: CASSVGGSWDNEQFF.